This entry features one T cell receptor beta chain sequence. The antigen is not known. The data originate from a study of lymphopenia after photon versus proton radiotherapy. The study's findings and limits: After the lymphocyte nadir, photon-treated repertoires showed oligoclonal expansion, especially of CD8+ Temra cells. Only patients who died were analyzed for survival; proton advantage is unproven. Larger post-nadir TCR diversity loss correlated inversely with survival in deceased patients.

This CDR3 region has 14 residues. Deletions cut 0 bases from V and 3 bases from J, with 9 bases between. Germline CDR1 reads SQVTM; CDR2 reads ANQGSEA. Libraries were prepared by immunoSEQ multiplex PCR; TCRdb keeps only in-frame clonotypes and omits some of them. The sample consists of around 53,000 clones, around 82% of them appearing once. The clonotype originates from a man aged 45-65 years with gastric cancer. The chain couples TRBV29-1 to TRBJ2-1; possibly TRBD2 for D (6 bases). Sequencing was performed on peripheral blood, taken from a patient treated with photon-based radiotherapy. The CDR3 spells CSVEEASDYNEQFF. The CDR3, as DNA: TGCAGCGTTGAAGAGGCTAGCGACTACAATGAGCAGTTCTTC.